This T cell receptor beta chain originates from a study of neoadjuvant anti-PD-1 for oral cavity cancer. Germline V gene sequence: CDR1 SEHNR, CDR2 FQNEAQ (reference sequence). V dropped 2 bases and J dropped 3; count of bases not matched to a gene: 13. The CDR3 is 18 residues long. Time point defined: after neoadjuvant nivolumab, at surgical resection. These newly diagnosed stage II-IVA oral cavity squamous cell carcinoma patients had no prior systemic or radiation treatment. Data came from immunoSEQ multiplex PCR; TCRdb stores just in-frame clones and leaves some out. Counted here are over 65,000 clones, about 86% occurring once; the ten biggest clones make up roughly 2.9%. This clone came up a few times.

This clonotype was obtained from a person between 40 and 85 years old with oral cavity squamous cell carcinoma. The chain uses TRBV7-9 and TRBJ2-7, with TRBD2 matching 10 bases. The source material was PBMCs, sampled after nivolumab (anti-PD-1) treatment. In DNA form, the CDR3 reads TGTGCCAGCAGCTTACTAGCGGGGGTCGGGACCGCCCTCTACGAGCAGTACTTC. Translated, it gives CASSLLAGVGTALYEQYF.